The TCR beta chain under discussion was sequenced for a study of T cell responses to AZD1222 COVID-19 vaccine. The assay was immunoSEQ multiplex PCR, and TCRdb's table has in-frame clones only and misses some. The repertoire holds 65,000 to 85,000 clones, with roughly 88% as singletons. The study's findings and limits: Clonal diversity was possibly underestimated; the donors were predominantly white British and more often female. Following two doses of AZD1222, Spike-specific TCR breadth and depth rose.

The CDR3 is 17 residues long. Germline V gene lookup returns CDR1 LGHNA and CDR2 YNFKEQ. Between the trimmed V and J ends, which lost 2 bases and 0 bases, there was a span of 14 bases. On this clone: The antigen remains undetermined.

The specimen comprised peripheral blood, sampled 28 days after the second AZD1222 dose. The receptor was isolated from an adult who received the AZD1222 COVID-19 vaccine. This chain uses TRBV4-2 with TRBJ1-5; D uncertain. CDR3 loop: CASSQRAGKYSNQPQHF. CDR3 coding DNA: TGTGCCAGCAGCCAAAGGGCAGGAAAATATAGCAATCAGCCCCAGCATTTT.